Below are 12 T cell receptor beta chains sequenced from a single sample in a study of early stage breast cancer tumors. Measured with immunoSEQ multiplex PCR; TCRdb has only the in-frame clones, and not every one. The sample includes about 30,000 clones, around three quarters of them seen just once. Sequencing was carried out using blood. The receptors stem from a person aged 45-65 years with breast cancer.

V and J are TRBV15 and TRBJ2-1; D gene uncertain. This CDR3 spans 14 amino acids. V lost 1 base, J lost 7 bases, and 11 bases lay in between. CDR1 and CDR2 from the germline V gene are LNHNV and YYDKDF (reference sequence). DNA for the CDR3: TGTGCCACCAGCAGAGTCCTAGAGAGGAATGAGCAGTTCTTC. It translates to CATSRVLERNEQFF. Looking up the rest from reference TRBV15 and TRBJ2-1 gives the full variable domain: DAMVIQNPRYQVTQFGKPVTLSCSQTLNHNVMYWYQQKSSQAPKLLFHYYDKDFNNEADTPDNFQSRRPNTSFCFLDIRSPGLGDTAMYLCATSRVLERNEQFFGPGTRLTVL.

The V gene is TRBV27, the J gene TRBJ2-2; 8 bases fit TRBD2. Germline values: CDR1 MNHEY, CDR2 SMNVEV (reference sequence). The CDR3 totals 17 residues. V was clipped by 6 bases and J by 4 bases; unmatched bases: 13. In DNA, the CDR3 is TGTGCCAGCAGGCTTAGCGGGACTGGTCGGGGCACCGGGGAGCTGTTTTTT. Protein product: CASRLSGTGRGTGELFF.

V and J are TRBV7-6 and TRBJ2-5; weak D call: TRBD1 (8 bases). CDR1 and CDR2 from the germline V gene are SGHVS and FNYEAQ. Trimming took off 2 bases at V and 7 bases at J, with 17 bases between the two ends. The CDR3 is made up of 15 amino acids. In DNA form, the CDR3 reads TGTGCCAGCAGCTTACTGACAGGGGAGGGTGTGACCCAGTACTTC. Residues: CASSLLTGEGVTQYF.

V and J are TRBV4-1 and TRBJ2-7; the match to TRBD2 covers 14 bases. V lost 1 base and J lost 7; bases outside the gene matches: 6. The CDR3 consists of 16 residues. The germline V gene has CDR1 MGHRA and CDR2 YSYEKL. CDR3: CASSQGLAGGGREQYF. DNA for the CDR3: TGCGCCAGCAGCCAAGGACTAGCGGGAGGGGGGAGGGAGCAGTACTTC.

This chain links TRBV2 with TRBJ2-7; the match to TRBD2 covers 13 bases. Trimming took 1 base from V and 4 from J; bases not matched to a gene: 10. CDR3 length equals 18 residues. The germline CDR1 and CDR2 sequences are SNHLY and FYNNEI. CDR3 in DNA: TGTGCCAGCAGTGAAGTGGGGACCGGGACTAGCGGGACGTACGAGCAGTACTTC. Translation: CASSEVGTGTSGTYEQYF.

This clone was counted a few times. The genes are TRBV18 and TRBJ2-7; 7 bases are shared with TRBD2. This CDR3 comprises 15 residues. Germline V gene data show CDR1 as KGHSH and CDR2 as LQKENI. The junction had 7 bases not matched to a gene; V was cut back by 3 bases and J by 2 bases. This chain's CDR3 is CASSPPGLVPYEQYF. CDR3 sequence (DNA): TGTGCCAGCTCACCTCCAGGACTAGTTCCCTACGAGCAGTACTTC.

The rearrangement uses TRBV4-1 and TRBJ2-1, with 8 positions matching TRBD2. Germline CDR1 and CDR2: MGHRA and YSYEKL. The CDR3 is 16 residues long. The junction had 11 bases not matched to a gene; V was cut back by 3 bases and J by 7 bases. Here the CDR3 DNA reads TGCGCCAGCAGCCATCATAGAGCGGGAGTTGGTAATGAGCAGTTCTTC. It yields the protein CASSHHRAGVGNEQFF.

A few counts support this clone. The chain couples TRBV19 to TRBJ1-2; no definite D call. The CDR3 contains 12 residues. The germline V gene encodes CDR1 LNHDA and CDR2 SQIVND (reference sequence). Trimming pared 4 bases from V and 5 bases from J, leaving 8 bases between. The CDR3: CASSTLGYGYTF. The DNA of the CDR3 is TGTGCCAGTAGTACCCTCGGGTATGGCTACACCTTC.

This clone was recorded a few times. The V call is TRBV7-2, the J call TRBJ2-3, with D maybe TRBD2 (5 bases). This CDR3 has 14 amino acids. Trimming took 8 bases from V and 4 from J, leaving 16 bases between them. Germline CDR1 and CDR2: SGHTA and FQGNSA. Here the CDR3 reads CASGARRSSDTQYF. The DNA of the CDR3 is TGTGCCAGCGGTGCGAGGAGGTCTTCAGATACGCAGTATTTT.

This clone has only a few counts. The DNA of the CDR3 is TGTGCCAGCAGTGAACTGACCCTCTTACTGACTGGAAACATTCAGTACTTC. It is translated as CASSELTLLLTGNIQYF. This chain connects TRBV6-1 to TRBJ2-4; D is uncertain. CDR3 length equals 17 residues. Trimming cost V 2 bases and J 6 bases, with 20 bases left between them. CDR1 MNHNS and CDR2 SASEGT come from the germline V gene.

The chain couples TRBV19 to TRBJ1-1; D unresolved. Germline V gene lookup returns CDR1 LNHDA and CDR2 SQIVND (reference sequence). The V and J ends lost 10 bases and 0 bases respectively, with 12 bases between them. The CDR3 consists of 13 residues. CDR3 bases: TGTGCCACCACGGGGAACATGAACACTGAAGCTTTCTTT. It translates to CATTGNMNTEAFF.

V gene TRBV5-1 combines with J gene TRBJ2-7; 10 nucleotides match TRBD1. The CDR3 consists of 16 residues. Germline loops: CDR1 SGHRS, CDR2 YFSETQ. Losses at the gene ends were 1 base for V and 4 bases for J; bases not matched to a gene: 8. The CDR3 nucleotides are TGCGCCAGCAGCTTGAGGTCGACAGGGGGCGCATACGAGCAGTACTTC. It specifies CASSLRSTGGAYEQYF.